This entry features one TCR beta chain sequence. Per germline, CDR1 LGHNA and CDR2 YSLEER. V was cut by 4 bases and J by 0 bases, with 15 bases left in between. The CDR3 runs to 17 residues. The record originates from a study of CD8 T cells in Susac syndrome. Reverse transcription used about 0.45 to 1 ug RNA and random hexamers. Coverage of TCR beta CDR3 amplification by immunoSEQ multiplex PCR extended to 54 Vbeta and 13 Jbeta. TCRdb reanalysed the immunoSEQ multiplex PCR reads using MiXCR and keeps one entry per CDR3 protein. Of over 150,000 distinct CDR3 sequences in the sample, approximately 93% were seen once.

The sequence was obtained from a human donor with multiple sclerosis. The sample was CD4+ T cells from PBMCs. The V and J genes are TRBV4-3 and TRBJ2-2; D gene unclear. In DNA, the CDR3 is TGCGCCAGCAGCCGAGACTGGCGCGCTGCGAACACCGGGGAGCTGTTTTTT. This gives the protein CASSRDWRAANTGELFF.